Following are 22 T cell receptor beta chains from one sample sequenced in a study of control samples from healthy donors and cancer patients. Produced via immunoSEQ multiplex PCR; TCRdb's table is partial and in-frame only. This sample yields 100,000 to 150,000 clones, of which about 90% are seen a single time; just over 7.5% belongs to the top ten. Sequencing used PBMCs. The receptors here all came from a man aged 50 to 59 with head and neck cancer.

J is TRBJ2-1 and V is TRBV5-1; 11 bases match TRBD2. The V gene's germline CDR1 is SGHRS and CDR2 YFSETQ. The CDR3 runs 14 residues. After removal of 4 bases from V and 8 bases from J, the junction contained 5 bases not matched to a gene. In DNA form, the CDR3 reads TGCGCCAGCAGCGCGGGACTAGCGGTTGATGAGCAGTTCTTC. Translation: CASSAGLAVDEQFF.

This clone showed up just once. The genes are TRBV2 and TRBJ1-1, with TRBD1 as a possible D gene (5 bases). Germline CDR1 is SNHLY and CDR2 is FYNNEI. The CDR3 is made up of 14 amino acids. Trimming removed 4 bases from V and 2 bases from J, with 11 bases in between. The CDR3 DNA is TGTGCCAGCAGTGTGTGGAGGGGTAACACTGAAGCTTTCTTT. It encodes CASSVWRGNTEAFF. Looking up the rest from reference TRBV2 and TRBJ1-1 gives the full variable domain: EPEVTQTPSHQVTQMGQEVILRCVPISNHLYFYWYRQILGQKVEFLVSFYNNEISEKSEIFDDQFSVERPDGSNFTLKIRSTKLEDSAMYFCASSVWRGNTEAFFGQGTRLTVV.

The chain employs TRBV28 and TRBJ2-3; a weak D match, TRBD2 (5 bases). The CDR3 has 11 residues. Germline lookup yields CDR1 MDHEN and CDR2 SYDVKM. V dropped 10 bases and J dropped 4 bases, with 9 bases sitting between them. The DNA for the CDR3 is TGTGCCACCAAGGAGGCAGATACGCAGTATTTT. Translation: CATKEADTQYF.

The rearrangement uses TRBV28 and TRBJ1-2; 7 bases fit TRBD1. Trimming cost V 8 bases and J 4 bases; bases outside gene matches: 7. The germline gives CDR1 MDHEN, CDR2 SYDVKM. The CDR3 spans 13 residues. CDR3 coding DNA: TGTGCCAGCGGCTCGGGGGACAGCTATGGCTACACCTTC. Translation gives CASGSGDSYGYTF.

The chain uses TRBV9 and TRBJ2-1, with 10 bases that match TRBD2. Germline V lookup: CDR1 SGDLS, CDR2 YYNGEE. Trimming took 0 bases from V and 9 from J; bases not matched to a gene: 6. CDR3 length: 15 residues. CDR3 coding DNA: TGTGCCAGCAGCGTAGGAGGGCGACTAGCGGGTGAGCAGTTCTTC. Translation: CASSVGGRLAGEQFF. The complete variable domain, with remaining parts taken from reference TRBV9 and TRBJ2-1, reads DSGVTQTPKHLITATGQRVTLRCSPRSGDLSVYWYQQSLDQGLQFLIQYYNGEERAKGNILERFSAQQFPDLHSELNLSSLELGDSALYFCASSVGGRLAGEQFFGPGTRLTVL.

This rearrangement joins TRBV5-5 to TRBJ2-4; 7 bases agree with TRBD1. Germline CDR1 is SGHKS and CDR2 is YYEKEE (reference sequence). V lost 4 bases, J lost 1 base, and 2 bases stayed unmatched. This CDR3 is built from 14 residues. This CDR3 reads CASSPDRAKNIQYF. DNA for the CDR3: TGTGCCAGCAGCCCGGACAGGGCCAAAAACATTCAGTACTTC.

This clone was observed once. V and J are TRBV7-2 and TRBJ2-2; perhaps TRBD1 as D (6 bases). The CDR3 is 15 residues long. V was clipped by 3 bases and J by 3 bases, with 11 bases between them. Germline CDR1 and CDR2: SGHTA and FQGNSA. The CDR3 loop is CASSLDSTYTGELFF. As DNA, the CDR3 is TGTGCCAGCAGCTTGGACAGCACCTACACCGGGGAGCTGTTTTTT.

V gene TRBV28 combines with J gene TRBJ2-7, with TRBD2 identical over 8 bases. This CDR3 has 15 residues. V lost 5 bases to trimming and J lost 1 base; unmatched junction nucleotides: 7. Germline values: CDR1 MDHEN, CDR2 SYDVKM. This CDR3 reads CASSLAGGGSYEQYF. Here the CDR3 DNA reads TGTGCCAGCAGTCTAGCGGGCGGGGGATCCTACGAGCAGTACTTC. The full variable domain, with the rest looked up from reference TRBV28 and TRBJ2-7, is DVKVTQSSRYLVKRTGEKVFLECVQDMDHENMFWYRQDPGLGLRLIYFSYDVKMKEKGDIPEGYSVSREKKERFSLILESASTNQTSMYLCASSLAGGGSYEQYFGPGTRLTVT.

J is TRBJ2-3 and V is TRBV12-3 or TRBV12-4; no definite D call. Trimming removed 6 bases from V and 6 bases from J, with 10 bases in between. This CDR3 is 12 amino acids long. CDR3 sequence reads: CASSPYTDTQYF. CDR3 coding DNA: TGTGCCAGCAGCCCTTACACGGATACGCAGTATTTT.

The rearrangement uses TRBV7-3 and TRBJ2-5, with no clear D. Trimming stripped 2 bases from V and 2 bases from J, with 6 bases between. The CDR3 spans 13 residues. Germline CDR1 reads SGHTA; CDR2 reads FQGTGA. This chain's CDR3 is CASSLELQETQYF. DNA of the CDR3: TGTGCCAGCAGCTTAGAGTTACAAGAGACCCAGTACTTC. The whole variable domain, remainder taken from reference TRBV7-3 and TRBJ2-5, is GAGVSQTPSNKVTEKGKYVELRCDPISGHTALYWYRQSLGQGPEFLIYFQGTGAADDSGLPNDRFFAVRPEGSVSTLKIQRTERGDSAVYLCASSLELQETQYFGPGTRLLVL.

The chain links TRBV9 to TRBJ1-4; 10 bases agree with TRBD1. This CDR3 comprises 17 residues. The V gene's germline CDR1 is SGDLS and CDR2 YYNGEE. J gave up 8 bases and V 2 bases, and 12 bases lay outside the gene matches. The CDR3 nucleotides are TGTGCCAGCAGCGTTGGACAGGGGGTGGAACTGGGGGAAAAACTGTTTTTT. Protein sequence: CASSVGQGVELGEKLFF.

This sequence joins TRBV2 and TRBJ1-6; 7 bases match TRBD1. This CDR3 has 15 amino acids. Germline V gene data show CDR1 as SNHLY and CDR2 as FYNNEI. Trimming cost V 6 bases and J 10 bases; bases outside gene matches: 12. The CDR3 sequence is CASRDRQGSGSPLHF. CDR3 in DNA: TGTGCCAGCAGAGACCGACAGGGTTCGGGGTCACCCCTCCACTTT.

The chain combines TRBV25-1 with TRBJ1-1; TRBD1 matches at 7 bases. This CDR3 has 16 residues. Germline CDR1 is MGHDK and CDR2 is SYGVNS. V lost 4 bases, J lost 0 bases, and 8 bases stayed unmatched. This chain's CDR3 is CASSGGSQGVNTEAFF. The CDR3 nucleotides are TGTGCCAGCAGTGGAGGATCCCAGGGGGTGAACACTGAAGCTTTCTTT.

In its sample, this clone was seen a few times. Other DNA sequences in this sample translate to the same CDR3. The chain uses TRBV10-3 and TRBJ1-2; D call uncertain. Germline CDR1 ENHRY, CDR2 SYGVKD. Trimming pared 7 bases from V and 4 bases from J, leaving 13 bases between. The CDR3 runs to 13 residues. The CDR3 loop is CAINPFLGYGYTF. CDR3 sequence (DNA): TGTGCCATCAACCCCTTTCTAGGCTATGGCTACACCTTC.

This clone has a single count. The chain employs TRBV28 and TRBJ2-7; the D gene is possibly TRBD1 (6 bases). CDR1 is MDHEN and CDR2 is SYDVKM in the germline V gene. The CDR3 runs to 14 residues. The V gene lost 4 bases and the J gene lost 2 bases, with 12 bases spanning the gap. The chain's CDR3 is CASSSPRTAYEQYF. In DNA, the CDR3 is TGTGCCAGCAGTTCCCCCAGGACAGCCTACGAGCAGTACTTC. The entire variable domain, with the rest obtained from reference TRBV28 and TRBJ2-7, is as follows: DVKVTQSSRYLVKRTGEKVFLECVQDMDHENMFWYRQDPGLGLRLIYFSYDVKMKEKGDIPEGYSVSREKKERFSLILESASTNQTSMYLCASSSPRTAYEQYFGPGTRLTVT.

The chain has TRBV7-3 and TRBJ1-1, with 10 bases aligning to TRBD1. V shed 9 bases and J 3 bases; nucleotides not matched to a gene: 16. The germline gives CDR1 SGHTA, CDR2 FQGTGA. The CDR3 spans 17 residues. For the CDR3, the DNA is TGTGCCAGGACAGACAGGGGGCGTTTTGGGGAGGACACTGAAGCTTTCTTT. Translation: CARTDRGRFGEDTEAFF.

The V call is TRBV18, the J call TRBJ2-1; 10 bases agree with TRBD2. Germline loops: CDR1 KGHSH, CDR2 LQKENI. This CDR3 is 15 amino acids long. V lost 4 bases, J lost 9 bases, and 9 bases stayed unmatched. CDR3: CASSRGLAAFVEQFF. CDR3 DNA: TGTGCCAGCTCACGAGGACTAGCGGCTTTCGTTGAGCAGTTCTTC.

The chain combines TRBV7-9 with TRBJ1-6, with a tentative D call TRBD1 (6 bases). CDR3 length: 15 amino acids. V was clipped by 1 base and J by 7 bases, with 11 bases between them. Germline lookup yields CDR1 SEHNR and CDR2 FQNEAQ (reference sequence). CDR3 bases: TGTGCCAGCAGCTTAGTTAGGGGGGACAATTCACCCCTCCACTTT. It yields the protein CASSLVRGDNSPLHF.

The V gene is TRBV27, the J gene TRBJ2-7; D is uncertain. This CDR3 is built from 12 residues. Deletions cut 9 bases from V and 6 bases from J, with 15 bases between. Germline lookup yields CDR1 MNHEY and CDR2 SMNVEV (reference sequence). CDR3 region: CASGRFLGEQYF. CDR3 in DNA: TGTGCCAGTGGGCGCTTCCTAGGCGAGCAGTACTTC.

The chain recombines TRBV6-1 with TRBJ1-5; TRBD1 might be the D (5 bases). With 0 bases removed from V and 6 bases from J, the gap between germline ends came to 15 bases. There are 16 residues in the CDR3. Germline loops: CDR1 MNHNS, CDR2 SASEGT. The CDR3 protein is CASSEARGARSQPQHF. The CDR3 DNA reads TGTGCCAGCAGTGAAGCGCGAGGGGCGCGTTCTCAGCCCCAGCATTTT.

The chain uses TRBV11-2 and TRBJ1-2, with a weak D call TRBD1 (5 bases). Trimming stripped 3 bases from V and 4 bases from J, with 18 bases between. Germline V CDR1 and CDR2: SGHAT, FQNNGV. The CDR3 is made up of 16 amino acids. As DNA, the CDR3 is TGTGCCAGCAGCTTTTTCACCGAGGGACCACGCTATGGCTACACCTTC. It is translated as CASSFFTEGPRYGYTF.

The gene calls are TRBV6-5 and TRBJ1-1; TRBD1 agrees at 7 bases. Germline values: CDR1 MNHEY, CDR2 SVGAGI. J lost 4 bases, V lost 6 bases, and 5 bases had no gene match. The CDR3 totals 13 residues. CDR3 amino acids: CASRGDSFTEAFF. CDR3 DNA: TGTGCCAGCAGGGGGGACAGTTTCACTGAAGCTTTCTTT.